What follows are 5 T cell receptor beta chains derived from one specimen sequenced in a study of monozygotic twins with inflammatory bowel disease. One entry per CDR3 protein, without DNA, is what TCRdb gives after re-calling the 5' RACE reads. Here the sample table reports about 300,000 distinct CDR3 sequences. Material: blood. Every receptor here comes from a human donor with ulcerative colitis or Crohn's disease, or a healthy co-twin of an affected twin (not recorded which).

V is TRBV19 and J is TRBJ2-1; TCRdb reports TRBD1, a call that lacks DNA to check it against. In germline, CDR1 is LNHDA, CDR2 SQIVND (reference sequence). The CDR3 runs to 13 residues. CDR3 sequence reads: CATGTSSYNEQFF.

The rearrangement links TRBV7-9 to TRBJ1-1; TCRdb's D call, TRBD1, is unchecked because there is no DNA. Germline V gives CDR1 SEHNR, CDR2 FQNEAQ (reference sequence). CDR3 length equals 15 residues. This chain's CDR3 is CASSKGGQGRGEAFF. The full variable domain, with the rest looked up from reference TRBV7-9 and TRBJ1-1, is DTGVSQNPRHKITKRGQNVTFRCDPISEHNRLYWYRQTLGQGPEFLTYFQNEAQLEKSRLLSDRFSAERPKGSFSTLEIQRTEQGDSAMYLCASSKGGQGRGEAFFGQGTRLTVV.

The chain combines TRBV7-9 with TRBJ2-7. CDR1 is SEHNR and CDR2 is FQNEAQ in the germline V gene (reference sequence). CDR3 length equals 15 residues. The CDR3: CASSLFGSVNDEQYF.

CDR3: CASNKSGTQYF. The chain recombines TRBV28 with TRBJ2-3. From germline, CDR1 is MDHEN and CDR2 SYDVKM. The CDR3 sequence is 11 residues long.

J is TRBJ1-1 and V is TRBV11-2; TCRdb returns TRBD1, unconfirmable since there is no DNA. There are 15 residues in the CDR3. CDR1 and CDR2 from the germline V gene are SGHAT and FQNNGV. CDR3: CASSLSGQMNTEAFF.